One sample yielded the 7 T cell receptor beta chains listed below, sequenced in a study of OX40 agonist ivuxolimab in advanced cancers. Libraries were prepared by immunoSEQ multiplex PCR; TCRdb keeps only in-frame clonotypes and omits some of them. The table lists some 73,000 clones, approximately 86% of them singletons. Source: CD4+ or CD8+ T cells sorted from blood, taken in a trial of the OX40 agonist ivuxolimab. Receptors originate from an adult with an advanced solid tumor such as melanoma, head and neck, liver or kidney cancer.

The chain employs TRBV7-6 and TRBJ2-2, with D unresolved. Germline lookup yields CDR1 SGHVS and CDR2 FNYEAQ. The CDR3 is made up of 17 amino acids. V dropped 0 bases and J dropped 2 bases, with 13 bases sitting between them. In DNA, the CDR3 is TGTGCCAGCAGCTTAGCGCGACAACGGAGAAACACCGGGGAGCTGTTTTTT. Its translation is CASSLARQRRNTGELFF.

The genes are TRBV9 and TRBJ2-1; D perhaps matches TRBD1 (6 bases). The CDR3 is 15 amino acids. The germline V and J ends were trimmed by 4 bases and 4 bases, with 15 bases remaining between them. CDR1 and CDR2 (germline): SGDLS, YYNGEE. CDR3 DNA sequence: TGTGCCAGCAGCCCCCGGGACAAACAATACAATGAGCAGTTCTTC. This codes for CASSPRDKQYNEQFF.

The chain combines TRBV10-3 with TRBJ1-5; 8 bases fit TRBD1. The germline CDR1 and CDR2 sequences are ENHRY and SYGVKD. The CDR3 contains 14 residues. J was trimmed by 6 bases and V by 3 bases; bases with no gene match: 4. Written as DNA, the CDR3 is TGTGCCATCAGTGACCCTACAGGGGGTCAGCCCCAGCATTTT. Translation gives CAISDPTGGQPQHF.

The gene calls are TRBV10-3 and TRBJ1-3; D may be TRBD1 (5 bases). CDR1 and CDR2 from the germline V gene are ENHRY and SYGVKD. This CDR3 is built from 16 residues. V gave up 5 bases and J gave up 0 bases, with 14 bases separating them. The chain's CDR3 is CAISPRDVDSGNTIYF. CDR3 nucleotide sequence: TGTGCCATCAGTCCCCGGGACGTAGACTCTGGAAACACCATATATTTT.

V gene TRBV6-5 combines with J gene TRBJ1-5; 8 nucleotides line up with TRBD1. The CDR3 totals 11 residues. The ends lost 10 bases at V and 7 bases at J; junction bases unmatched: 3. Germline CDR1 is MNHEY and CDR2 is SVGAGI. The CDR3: CATDRAQPQHF. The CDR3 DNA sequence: TGTGCCACGGACAGGGCACAGCCCCAGCATTTT.

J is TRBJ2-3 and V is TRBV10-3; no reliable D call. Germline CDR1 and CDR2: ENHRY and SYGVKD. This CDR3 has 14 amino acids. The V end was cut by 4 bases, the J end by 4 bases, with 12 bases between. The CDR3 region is CAISGGSWADTQYF. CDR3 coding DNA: TGTGCCATCAGTGGGGGTAGCTGGGCAGATACGCAGTATTTT.

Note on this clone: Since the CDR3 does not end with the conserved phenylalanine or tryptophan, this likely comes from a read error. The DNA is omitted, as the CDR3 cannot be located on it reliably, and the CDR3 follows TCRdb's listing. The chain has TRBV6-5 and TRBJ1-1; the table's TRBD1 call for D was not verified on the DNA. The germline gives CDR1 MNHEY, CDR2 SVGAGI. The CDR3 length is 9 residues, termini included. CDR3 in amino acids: CASSFPARH.